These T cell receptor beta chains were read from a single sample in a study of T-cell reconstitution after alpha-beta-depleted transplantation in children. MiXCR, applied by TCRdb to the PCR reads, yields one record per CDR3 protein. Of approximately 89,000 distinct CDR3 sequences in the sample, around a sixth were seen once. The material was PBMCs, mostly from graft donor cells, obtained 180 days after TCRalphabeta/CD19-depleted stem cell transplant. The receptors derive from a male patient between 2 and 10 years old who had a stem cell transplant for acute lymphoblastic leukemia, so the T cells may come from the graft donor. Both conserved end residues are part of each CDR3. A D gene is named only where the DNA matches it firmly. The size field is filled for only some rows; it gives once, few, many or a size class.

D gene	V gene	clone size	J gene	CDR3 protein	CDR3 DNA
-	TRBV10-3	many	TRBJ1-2	CAAKAQGDYGYTF	TGTGCCGCCAAGGCACAGGGAGACTATGGCTACACCTTC
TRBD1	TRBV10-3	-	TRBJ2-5	CATVDRATKETQYF	TGTGCCACCGTTGACAGGGCTACGAAAGAGACCCAGTACTTC
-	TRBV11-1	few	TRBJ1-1	CASSLARVFGPRTTEAFF	TGTGCCAGCAGCTTAGCGCGAGTGTTCGGGCCCAGAACCACTGAAGCTTTCTTT
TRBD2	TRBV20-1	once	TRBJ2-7	CSARVTSGPYEQYF	TGCAGTGCTAGAGTAACTAGCGGTCCCTACGAGCAGTACTTC
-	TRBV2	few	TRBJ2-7	CASSVTVSYEQYF	TGTGCCAGCAGTGTAACAGTCTCCTACGAGCAGTACTTC
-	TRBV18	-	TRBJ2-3	CASAQGPLTDTQYF	TGTGCCAGCGCACAGGGTCCTCTTACAGATACGCAGTATTTT
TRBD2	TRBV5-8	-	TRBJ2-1	CASSTGLAGGIDEQFF	TGTGCCAGCAGCACGGGACTAGCGGGGGGTATAGATGAGCAGTTCTTC
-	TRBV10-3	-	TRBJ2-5	CATLGALTEQQETQYF	TGTGCCACCCTCGGGGCCCTAACAGAGCAACAAGAGACCCAGTACTTC
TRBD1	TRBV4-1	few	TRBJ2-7	CASSHWTGGIYEQYF	TGCGCCAGCAGCCATTGGACAGGGGGCATCTACGAGCAGTACTTC
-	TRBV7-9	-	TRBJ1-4	CASSPTGAPNEKLFF	TGTGCCAGCAGCCCCACGGGGGCTCCTAATGAAAAACTGTTTTTT
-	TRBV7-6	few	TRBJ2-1	CASSLLRGLASSYNEQFF	TGTGCCAGCAGCTTACTCCGGGGGCTGGCAAGCTCCTACAATGAGCAGTTCTTC
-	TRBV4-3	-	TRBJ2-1	CASSQDLVGPDTEQFF	TGCGCCAGCAGCCAAGATTTAGTAGGGCCTGACACTGAGCAGTTCTTC
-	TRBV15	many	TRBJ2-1	CATSTPHNEQFF	TGTGCCACCAGCACTCCCCACAATGAGCAGTTCTTC
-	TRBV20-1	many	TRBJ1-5	CSARRGSGSNQPQHF	TGCAGTGCTAGACGGGGGAGCGGCAGCAATCAGCCCCAGCATTTT
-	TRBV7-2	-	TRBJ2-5	CATGVSTAQETQYF	TGTGCCACCGGCGTTAGCACGGCCCAAGAGACCCAGTACTTC
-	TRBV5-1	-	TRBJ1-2	CASSSRGANYGYTF	TGCGCCAGCAGCTCAAGGGGAGCGAACTATGGCTACACCTTC
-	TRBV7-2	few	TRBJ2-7	CASSFDPRIYEQYF	TGTGCCAGCAGCTTCGACCCACGAATCTACGAGCAGTACTTC
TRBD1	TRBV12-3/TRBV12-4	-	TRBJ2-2	CASSSSGGPGELFF	TGTGCCAGCAGTTCCTCAGGGGGCCCCGGGGAGCTGTTTTTT
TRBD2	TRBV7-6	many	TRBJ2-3	CASSLTSGGANTQYF	TGTGCCAGCAGCTTGACTAGCGGGGGGGCTAATACGCAGTATTTT
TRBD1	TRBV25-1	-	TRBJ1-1	CASSDRGDTEAFF	TGTGCCAGCTCCGACAGGGGCGACACTGAAGCTTTCTTT
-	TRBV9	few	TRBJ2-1	CASSVEWARGYNEQFF	TGTGCCAGCAGCGTAGAATGGGCGAGGGGCTACAATGAGCAGTTCTTC
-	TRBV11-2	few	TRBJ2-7	CASSTEGSYVGEQYF	TGTGCCAGCAGCACAGAGGGAAGTTATGTTGGCGAGCAGTACTTC
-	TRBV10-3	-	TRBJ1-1	CAISESSTGLRWTEAFF	TGTGCCATCAGTGAGTCGTCGACAGGACTAAGGTGGACTGAAGCTTTCTTT
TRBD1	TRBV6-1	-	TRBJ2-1	CASSRQGRNEQFF	TGTGCCAGCTCCCGACAGGGGCGGAACGAGCAGTTCTTC
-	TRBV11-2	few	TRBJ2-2	CASSLAPGELFF	TGTGCCAGCAGCTTAGCCCCCGGGGAGCTGTTTTTT
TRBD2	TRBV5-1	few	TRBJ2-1	CASGIAGGPYEQFF	TGCGCCAGCGGTATAGCGGGGGGGCCATACGAGCAGTTCTTC
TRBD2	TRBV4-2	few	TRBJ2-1	CASSSAQRAGGYNEQFF	TGTGCCAGCAGCTCCGCCCAACGAGCGGGAGGGTACAATGAGCAGTTCTTC
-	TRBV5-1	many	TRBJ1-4	CASSPGGHVSEKLFF	TGCGCCAGCAGCCCTGGTGGACATGTCAGTGAAAAACTGTTTTTT
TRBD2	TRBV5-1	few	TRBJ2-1	CASSLVRGVLDEQFF	TGCGCCAGCAGCTTGGTCCGGGGGGTTCTGGATGAGCAGTTCTTC
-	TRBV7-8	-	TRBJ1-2	CASSLAYRELAF	TGTGCCAGCAGCTTAGCTTACAGGGAGCTCGCCTTC
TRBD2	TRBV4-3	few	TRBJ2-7	CASSLGLAGGTTYEQYF	TGCGCCAGCAGCCTGGGACTAGCGGGGGGGACTACCTACGAGCAGTACTTC
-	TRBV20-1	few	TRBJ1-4	CSARPVATNEKLFF	TGCAGTGCTAGGCCCGTTGCAACTAATGAAAAACTGTTTTTT
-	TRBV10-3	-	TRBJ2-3	CAISEGSINTQYF	TGTGCCATCAGTGAGGGTAGCATAAATACGCAGTATTTT
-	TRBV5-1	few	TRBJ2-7	CASSSDGEQYF	TGCGCCAGCAGCTCGGACGGCGAGCAGTACTTC
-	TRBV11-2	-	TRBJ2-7	CASSPTTYEQYF	TGTGCCAGCAGCCCGACTACCTACGAGCAGTACTTC
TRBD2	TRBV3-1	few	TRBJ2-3	CASSPGLAGHTDTQYF	TGTGCCAGCAGCCCGGGACTAGCGGGACACACAGATACGCAGTATTTT
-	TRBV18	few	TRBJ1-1	CASSPGGSGTEAFF	TGTGCCAGCTCACCAGGGGGTTCGGGAACTGAAGCTTTCTTT
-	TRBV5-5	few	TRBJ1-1	CASSLDWVTEAFF	TGTGCCAGCAGCTTGGACTGGGTCACTGAAGCTTTCTTT
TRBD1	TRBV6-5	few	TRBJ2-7	CASSYLDRASYEQYF	TGTGCCAGCAGTTACTTGGACAGGGCCTCCTACGAGCAGTACTTC
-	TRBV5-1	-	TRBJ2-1	CASMPISSRLNEQFF	TGCGCCAGCATGCCCATCAGCTCACGTCTCAATGAGCAGTTCTTC
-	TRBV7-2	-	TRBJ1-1	CASSRGGYEAFF	TGTGCCAGCAGCCGGGGGGGCTATGAAGCTTTCTTT
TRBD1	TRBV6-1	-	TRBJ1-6	CASSHDRGVYNSPLHF	TGTGCCAGCAGCCACGACAGGGGCGTCTATAATTCACCCCTCCACTTT
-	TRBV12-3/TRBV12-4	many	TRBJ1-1	CASSLGPEAFF	TGTGCCAGCAGTTTAGGCCCTGAAGCTTTCTTT
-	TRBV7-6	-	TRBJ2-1	CASSPSVSSYNEQFF	TGTGCCAGCAGCCCTAGTGTTAGCTCCTACAATGAGCAGTTCTTC
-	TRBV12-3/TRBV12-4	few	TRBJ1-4	CASSFLGKKLFF	TGTGCCAGCAGTTTTTTGGGCAAAAAACTGTTTTTT
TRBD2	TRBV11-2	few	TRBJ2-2	CASSLEGSGANTGELFF	TGTGCCAGCAGCTTAGAAGGGAGCGGGGCCAACACCGGGGAGCTGTTTTTT
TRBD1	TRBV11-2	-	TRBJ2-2	CASSLNRGRLAGELFF	TGTGCCAGCAGCTTAAACAGGGGGCGGTTGGCCGGGGAGCTGTTTTTT
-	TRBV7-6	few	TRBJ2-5	CASSWGEGAQETQYF	TGTGCCAGCAGCTGGGGTGAGGGAGCCCAAGAGACCCAGTACTTC
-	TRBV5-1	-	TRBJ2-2	CASSLVAGSNTGELFF	TGCGCCAGCAGCTTGGTAGCAGGGTCGAACACCGGGGAGCTGTTTTTT
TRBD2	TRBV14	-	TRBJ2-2	CASSQDEIAGENTGELFF	TGTGCCAGCAGCCAAGATGAAATAGCGGGGGAGAACACCGGGGAGCTGTTTTTT
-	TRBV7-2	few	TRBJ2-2	CASRSDWNTGELFF	TGTGCCAGCAGATCGGACTGGAACACCGGGGAGCTGTTTTTT
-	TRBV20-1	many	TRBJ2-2	CSAIATGELFF	TGCAGTGCTATAGCAACCGGGGAGCTGTTTTTT
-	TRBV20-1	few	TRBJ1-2	CSARGSIDSPYGYTF	TGCAGTGCTAGAGGCTCGATCGACAGCCCCTATGGCTACACCTTC
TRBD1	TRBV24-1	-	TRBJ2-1	CATRRTGVSNEQFF	TGTGCCACCAGGAGGACAGGGGTCTCAAATGAGCAGTTCTTC